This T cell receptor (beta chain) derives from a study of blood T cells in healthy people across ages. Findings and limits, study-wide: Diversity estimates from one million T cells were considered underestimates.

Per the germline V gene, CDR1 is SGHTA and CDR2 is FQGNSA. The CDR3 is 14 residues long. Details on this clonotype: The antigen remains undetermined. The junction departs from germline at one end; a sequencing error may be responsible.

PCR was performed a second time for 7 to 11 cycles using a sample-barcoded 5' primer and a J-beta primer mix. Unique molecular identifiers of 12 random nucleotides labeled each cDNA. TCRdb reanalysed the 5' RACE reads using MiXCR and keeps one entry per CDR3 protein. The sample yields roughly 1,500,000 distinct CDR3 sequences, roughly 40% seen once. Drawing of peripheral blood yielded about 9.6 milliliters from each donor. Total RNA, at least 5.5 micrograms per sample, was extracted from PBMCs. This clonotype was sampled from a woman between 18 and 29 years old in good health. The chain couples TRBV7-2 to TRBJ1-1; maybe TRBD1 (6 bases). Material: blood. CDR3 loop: CASSLGHPNTEAFF. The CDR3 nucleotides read TGCGCCAGCAGCTTGGGACACCCGAACACTGAAGCTTTCTTT.